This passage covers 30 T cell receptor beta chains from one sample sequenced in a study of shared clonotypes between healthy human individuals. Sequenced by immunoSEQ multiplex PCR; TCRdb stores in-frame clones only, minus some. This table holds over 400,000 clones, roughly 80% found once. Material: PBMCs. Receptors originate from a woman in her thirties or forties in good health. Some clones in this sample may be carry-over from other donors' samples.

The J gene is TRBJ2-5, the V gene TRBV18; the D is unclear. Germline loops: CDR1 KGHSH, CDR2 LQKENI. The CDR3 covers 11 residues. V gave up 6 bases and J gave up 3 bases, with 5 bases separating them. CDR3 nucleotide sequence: TGTGCCAGCTCCCCGAAAGAGACCCAGTACTTC. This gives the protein CASSPKETQYF.

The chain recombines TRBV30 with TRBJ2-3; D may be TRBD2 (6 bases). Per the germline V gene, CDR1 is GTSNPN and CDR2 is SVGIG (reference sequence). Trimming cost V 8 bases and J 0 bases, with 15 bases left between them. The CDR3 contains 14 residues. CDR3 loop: CAGRMAGSTDTQYF. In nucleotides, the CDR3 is TGTGCCGGACGAATGGCGGGAAGCACAGATACGCAGTATTTT.

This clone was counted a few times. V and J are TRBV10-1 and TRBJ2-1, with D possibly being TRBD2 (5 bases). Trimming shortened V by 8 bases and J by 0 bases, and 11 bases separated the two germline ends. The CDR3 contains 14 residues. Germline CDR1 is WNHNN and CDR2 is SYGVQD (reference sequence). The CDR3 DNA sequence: TGCGCCAGCTCTAGCTCCAGCTCCTACAATGAGCAGTTCTTC. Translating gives CASSSSSSYNEQFF.

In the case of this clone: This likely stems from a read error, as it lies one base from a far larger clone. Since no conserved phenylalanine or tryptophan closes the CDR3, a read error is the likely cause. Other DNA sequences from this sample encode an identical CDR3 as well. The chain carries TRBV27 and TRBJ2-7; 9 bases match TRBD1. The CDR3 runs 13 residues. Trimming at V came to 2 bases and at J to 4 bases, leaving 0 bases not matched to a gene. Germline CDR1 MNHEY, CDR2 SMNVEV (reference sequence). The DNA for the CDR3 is TGTGCCAGCAGTTTAGGGACAGGGTACGAGCAGTACCTC. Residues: CASSLGTGYEQYL.

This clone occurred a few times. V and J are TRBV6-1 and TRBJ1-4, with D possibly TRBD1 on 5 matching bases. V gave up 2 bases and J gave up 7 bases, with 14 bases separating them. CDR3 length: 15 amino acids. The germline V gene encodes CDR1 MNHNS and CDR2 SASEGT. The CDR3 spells CASSEIRGTVEKLFF. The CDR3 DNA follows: TGTGCCAGCAGTGAAATCAGAGGGACGGTTGAAAAACTGTTTTTT.

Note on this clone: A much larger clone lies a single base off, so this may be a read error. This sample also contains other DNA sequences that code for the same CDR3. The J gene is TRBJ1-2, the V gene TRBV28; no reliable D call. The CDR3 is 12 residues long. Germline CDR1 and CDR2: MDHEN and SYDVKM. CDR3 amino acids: CASSFAEYGYTF. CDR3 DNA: TGCGCCAGCAGTTTCGCTGAGTATGGCTACACCTTC.

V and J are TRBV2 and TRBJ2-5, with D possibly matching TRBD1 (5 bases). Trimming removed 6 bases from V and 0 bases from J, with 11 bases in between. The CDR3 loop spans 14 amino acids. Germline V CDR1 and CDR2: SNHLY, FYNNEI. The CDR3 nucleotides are TGTGCCAGCAGAGACGACAGTAACCAAGAGACCCAGTACTTC. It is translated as CASRDDSNQETQYF.

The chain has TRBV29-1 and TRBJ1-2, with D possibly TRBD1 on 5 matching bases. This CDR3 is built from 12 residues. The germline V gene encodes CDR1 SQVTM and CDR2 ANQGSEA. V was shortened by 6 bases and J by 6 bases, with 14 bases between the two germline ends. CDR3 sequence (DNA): TGCAGCGTACAGCCCTCGGGGGATGGCTACACCTTC. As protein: CSVQPSGDGYTF.

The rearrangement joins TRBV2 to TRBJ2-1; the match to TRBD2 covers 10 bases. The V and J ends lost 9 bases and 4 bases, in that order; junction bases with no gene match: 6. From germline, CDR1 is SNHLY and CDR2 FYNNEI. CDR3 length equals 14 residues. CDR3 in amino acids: CASPSGSDYNEQFF. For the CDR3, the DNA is TGTGCCAGTCCTAGCGGGAGTGATTACAATGAGCAGTTCTTC.

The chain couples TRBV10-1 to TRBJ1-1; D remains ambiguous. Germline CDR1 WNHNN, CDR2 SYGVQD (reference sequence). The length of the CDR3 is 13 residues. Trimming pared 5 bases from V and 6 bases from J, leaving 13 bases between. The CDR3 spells CASSRGVSAEAFF. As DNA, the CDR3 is TGCGCCAGCAGTCGAGGTGTCAGTGCTGAAGCTTTCTTT.

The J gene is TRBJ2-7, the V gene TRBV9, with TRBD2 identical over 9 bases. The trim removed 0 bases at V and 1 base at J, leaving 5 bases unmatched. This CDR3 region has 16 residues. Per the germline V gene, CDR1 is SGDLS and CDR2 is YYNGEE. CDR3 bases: TGTGCCAGCAGCGTAGGTCAGCTAGCGGGGTCCTACGAGCAGTACTTC. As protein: CASSVGQLAGSYEQYF.

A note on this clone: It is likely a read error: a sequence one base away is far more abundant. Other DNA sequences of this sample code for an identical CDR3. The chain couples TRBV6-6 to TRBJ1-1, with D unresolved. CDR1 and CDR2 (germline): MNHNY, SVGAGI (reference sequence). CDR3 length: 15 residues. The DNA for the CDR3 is TGTGCTAGCAGTTACTCCCTCCTACTAGGGACTGAAGCTTTCTTT. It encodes CASSYSLLLGTEAFF.

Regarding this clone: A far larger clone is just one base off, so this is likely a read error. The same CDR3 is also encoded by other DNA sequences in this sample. CDR3 loop: CAWSVTGGNQPQHF. DNA of the CDR3: TGCGCCTGGAGTGTCACGGGGGGTAATCAGCCCCAGCATTTT. The chain combines TRBV30 with TRBJ1-5, with a weak D call TRBD1 (5 bases). This CDR3 spans 14 amino acids. Germline CDR1 is GTSNPN and CDR2 is SVGIG (reference sequence). The full variable domain, its missing parts supplied by reference TRBV30 and TRBJ1-5, is SQTIHQWPATLVQPVGSPLSLECTVEGTSNPNLYWYRQAAGRGLQLLFYSVGIGQISSEVPQNLSASRPQDRQFILSSKKLLLSDSGFYLCAWSVTGGNQPQHFGDGTRLSIL.

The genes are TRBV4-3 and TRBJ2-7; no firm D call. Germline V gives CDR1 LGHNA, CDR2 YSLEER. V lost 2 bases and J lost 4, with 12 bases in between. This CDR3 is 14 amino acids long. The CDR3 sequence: CASSQSRQFYEQYF. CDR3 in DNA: TGCGCCAGCAGCCAATCTAGACAATTTTACGAGCAGTACTTC.

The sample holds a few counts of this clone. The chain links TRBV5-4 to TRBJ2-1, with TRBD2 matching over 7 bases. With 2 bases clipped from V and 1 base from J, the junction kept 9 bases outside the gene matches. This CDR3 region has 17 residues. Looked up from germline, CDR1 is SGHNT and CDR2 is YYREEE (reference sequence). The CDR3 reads CASSFTRFSGSYNEQFF. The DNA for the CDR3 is TGTGCCAGCAGCTTTACGCGTTTTAGCGGGTCCTACAATGAGCAGTTCTTC.

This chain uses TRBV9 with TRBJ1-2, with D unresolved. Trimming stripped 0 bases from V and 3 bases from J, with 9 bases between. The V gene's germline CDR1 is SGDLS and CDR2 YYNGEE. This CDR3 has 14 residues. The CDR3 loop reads CASSVDEGYYGYTF. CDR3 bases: TGTGCCAGCAGCGTAGATGAGGGATACTATGGCTACACCTTC.

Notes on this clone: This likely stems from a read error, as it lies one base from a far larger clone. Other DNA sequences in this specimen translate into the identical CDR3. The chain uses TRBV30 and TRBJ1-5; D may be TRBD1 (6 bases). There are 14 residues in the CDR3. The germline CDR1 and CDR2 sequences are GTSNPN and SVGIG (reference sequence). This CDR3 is CAWSTGTLNQPQHF. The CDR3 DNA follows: TGTGCCTGGAGTACCGGGACACTAAATCAGCCGCAGCATTTT. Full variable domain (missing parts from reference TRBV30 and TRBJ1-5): SQTIHQWPATLVQPVGSPLSLECTVEGTSNPNLYWYRQAAGRGLQLLFYSVGIGQISSEVPQNLSASRPQDRQFILSSKKLLLSDSGFYLCAWSTGTLNQPQHFGDGTRLSIL.

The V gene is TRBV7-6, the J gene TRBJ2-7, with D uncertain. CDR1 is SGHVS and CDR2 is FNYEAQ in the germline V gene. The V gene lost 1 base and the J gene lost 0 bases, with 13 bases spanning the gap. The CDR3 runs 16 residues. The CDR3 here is CASSLGWSLSSYEQYF. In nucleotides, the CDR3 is TGTGCCAGCAGCTTAGGTTGGTCCTTGAGCTCCTACGAGCAGTACTTC.

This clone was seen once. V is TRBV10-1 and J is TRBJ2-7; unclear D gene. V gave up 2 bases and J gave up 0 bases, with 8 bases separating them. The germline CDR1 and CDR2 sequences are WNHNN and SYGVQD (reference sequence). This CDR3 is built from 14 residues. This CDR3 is CASSEAAVSYEQYF. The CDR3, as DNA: TGCGCCAGCAGTGAGGCAGCAGTCTCCTACGAGCAGTACTTC.

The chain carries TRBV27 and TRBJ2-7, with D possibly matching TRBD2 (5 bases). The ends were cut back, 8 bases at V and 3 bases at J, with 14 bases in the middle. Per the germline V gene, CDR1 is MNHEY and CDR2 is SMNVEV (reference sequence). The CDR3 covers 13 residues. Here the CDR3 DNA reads TGTGCCAGCGGAGGACCCCCTCTCTACGAGCAGTACTTC. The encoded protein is CASGGPPLYEQYF.

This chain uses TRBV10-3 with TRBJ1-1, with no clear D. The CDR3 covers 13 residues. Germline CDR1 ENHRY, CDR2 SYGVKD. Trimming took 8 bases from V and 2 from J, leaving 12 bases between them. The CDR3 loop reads CAIWAAGNTEAFF. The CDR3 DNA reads TGTGCCATCTGGGCGGCGGGAAACACTGAAGCTTTCTTT.

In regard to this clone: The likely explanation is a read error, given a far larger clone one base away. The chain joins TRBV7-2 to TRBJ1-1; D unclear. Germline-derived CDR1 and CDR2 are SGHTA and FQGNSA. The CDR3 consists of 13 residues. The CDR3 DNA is TGTGCCAACAGCTTACCTTCTTTAGTTGAAGCTTTCTTT. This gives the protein CANSLPSLVEAFF.

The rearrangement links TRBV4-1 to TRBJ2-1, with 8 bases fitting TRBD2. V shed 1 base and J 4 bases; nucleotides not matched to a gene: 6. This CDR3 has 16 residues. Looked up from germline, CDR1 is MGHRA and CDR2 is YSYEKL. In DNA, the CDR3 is TGCGCCAGCAGCCAAGGCCTCGGGACTAGATACAATGAGCAGTTCTTC. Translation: CASSQGLGTRYNEQFF.

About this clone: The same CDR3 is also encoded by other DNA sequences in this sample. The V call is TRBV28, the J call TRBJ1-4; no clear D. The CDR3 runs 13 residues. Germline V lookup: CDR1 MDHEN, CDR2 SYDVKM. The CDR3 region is CDCMATINEKLFF. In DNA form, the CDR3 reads TGTGACTGTATGGCGACAATAAATGAAAAACTGTTTTTT. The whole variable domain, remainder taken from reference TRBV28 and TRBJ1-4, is DVKVTQSSRYLVKRTGEKVFLECVQDMDHENMFWYRQDPGLGLRLIYFSYDVKMKEKGDIPEGYSVSREKKERFSLILESASTNQTSMYLCDCMATINEKLFFGSGTQLSVL.

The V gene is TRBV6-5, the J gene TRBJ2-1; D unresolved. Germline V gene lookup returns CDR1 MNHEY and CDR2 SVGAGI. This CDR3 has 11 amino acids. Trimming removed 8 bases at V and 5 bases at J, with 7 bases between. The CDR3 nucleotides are TGTGCCAGCGGCCTCAACAATGAGCAGTTCTTC. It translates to CASGLNNEQFF.

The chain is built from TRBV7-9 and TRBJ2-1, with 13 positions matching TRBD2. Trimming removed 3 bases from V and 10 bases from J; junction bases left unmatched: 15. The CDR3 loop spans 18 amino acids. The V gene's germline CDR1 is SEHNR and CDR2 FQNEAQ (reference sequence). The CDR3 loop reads CASSFQYRGLAGDREQFF. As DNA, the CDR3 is TGTGCCAGCAGCTTTCAGTACCGAGGACTAGCGGGAGACCGGGAGCAGTTCTTC. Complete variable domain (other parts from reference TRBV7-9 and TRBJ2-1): DTGVSQNPRHKITKRGQNVTFRCDPISEHNRLYWYRQTLGQGPEFLTYFQNEAQLEKSRLLSDRFSAERPKGSFSTLEIQRTEQGDSAMYLCASSFQYRGLAGDREQFFGPGTRLTVL.

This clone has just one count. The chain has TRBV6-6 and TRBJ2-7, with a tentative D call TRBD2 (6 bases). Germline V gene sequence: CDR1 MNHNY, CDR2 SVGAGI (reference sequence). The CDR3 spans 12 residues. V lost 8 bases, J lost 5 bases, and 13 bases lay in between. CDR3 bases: TGTGCCAGCCCCGGGGGACCGAACGAGCAGTACTTC. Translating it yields CASPGGPNEQYF.

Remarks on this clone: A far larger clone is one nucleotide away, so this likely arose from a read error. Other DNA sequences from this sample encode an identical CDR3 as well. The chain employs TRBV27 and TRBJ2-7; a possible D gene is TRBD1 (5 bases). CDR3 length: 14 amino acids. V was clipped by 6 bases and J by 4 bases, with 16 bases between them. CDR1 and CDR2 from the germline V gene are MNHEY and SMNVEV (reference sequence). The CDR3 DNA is TGTGCCAGCAGCCTTAATAGGGCAGGGTACGAGCAGTACTTC. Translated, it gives CASSLNRAGYEQYF.

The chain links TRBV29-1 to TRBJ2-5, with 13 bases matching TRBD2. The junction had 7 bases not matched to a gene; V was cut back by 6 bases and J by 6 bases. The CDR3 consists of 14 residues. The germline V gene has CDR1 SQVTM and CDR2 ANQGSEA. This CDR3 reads CSVKGTSGMQTQYF. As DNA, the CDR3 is TGCAGCGTGAAGGGGACTAGCGGGATGCAGACCCAGTACTTC.

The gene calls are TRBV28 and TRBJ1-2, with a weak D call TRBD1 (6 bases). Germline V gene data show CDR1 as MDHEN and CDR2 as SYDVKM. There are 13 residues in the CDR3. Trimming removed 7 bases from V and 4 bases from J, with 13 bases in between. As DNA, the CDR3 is TGTGCCAGCAATCAACAGGGACTCTATGGCTACACCTTC. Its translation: CASNQQGLYGYTF.